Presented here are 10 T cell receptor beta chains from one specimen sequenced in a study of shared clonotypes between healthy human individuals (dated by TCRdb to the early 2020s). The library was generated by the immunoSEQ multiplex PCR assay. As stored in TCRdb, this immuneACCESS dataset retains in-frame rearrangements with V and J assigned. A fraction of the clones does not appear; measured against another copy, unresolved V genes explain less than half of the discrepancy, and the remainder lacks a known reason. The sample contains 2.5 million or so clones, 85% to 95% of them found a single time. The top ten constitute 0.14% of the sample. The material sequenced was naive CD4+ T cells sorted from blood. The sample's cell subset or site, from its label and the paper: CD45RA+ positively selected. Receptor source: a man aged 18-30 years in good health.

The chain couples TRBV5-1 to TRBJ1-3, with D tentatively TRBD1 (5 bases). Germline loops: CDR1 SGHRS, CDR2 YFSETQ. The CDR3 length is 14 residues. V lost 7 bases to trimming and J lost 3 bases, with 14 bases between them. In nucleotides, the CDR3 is TGCGCCAGCCAGGAGACAGAAATTGGAAACACCATATATTTT. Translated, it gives CASQETEIGNTIYF.

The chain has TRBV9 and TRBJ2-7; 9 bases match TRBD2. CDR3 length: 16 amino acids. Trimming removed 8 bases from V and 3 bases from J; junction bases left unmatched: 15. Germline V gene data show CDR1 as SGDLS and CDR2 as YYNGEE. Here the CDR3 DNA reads TGTGCCAGGGGCGGCGGGAGGGCCTTGAAAAACTACGAGCAGTACTTC. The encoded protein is CARGGGRALKNYEQYF.

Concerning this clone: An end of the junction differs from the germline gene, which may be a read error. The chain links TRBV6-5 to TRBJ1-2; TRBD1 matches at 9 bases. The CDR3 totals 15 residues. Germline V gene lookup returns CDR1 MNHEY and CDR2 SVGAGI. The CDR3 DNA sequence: TGTGCCATCAGTCCTCCGACAGGGGGGACCTATGGCTACACCTTC. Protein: CAISPPTGGTYGYTF.

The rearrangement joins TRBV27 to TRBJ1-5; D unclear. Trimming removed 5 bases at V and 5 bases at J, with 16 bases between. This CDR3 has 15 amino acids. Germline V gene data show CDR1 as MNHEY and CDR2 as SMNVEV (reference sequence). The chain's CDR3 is CASSLAGRVDQPQHF. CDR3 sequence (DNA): TGTGCCAGCAGTCTAGCGGGGAGGGTTGATCAGCCCCAGCATTTT.

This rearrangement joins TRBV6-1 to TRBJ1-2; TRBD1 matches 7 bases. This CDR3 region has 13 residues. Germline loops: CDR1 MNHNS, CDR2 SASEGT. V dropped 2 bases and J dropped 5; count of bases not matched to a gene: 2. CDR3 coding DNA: TGTGCCAGCAGTGAACAGGGACAGTATGGCTACACCTTC. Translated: CASSEQGQYGYTF.

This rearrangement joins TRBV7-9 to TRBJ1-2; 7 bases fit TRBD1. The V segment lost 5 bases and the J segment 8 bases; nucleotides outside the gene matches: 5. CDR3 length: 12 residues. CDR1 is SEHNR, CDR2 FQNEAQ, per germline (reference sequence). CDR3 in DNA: TGTGCCAGCAGCCAAGGACAGGTGGGCTACACCTTC. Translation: CASSQGQVGYTF.

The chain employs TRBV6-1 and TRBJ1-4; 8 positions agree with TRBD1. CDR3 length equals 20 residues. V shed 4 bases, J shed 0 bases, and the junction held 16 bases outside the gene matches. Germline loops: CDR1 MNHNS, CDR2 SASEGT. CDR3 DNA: TGTGCCAGCAGTGGCCGGCTACAGGGGGGGACTGAAGCAACTAATGAAAAACTGTTTTTT. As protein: CASSGRLQGGTEATNEKLFF.

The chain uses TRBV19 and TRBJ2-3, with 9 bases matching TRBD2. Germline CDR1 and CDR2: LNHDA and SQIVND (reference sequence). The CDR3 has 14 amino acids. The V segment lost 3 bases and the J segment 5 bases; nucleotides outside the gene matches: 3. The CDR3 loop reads CASSIFSGGDTQYF. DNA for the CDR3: TGTGCCAGTAGTATCTTTAGCGGGGGAGATACGCAGTATTTT.

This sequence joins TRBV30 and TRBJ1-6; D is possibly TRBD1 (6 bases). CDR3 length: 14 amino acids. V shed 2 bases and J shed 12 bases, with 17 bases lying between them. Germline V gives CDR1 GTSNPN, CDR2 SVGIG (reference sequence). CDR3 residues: CAWSSTGRVLPLHF. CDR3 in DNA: TGTGCCTGGAGTTCAACAGGGAGGGTCTTACCCCTCCACTTT.

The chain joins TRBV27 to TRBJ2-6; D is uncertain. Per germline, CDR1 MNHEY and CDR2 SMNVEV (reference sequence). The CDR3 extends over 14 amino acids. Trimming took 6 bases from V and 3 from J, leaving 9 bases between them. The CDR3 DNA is TGTGCCAGCAGCACCAGAAATGGGGCCAACGTCCTGACTTTC. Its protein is CASSTRNGANVLTF.